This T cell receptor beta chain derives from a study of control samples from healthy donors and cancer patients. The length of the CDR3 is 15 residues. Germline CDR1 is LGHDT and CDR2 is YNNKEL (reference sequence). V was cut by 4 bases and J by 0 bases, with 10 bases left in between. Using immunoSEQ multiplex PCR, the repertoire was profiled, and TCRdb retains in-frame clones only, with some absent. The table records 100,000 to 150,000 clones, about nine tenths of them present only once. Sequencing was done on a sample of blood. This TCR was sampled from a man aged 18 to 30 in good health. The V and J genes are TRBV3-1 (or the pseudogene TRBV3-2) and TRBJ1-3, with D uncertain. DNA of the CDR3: TGTGCCAGCAGCCTAGCACCTACCTCTGGAAACACCATATATTTT. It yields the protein CASSLAPTSGNTIYF.